This T cell receptor beta chain appears in the sequencing data of a study of T cell responses to AZD1222 COVID-19 vaccine. Data came from immunoSEQ multiplex PCR; TCRdb stores just in-frame clones and leaves some out. The data contain roughly 120,000 clones, roughly 85% of them singletons. Germline V gives CDR1 MNHEY, CDR2 SVGAGI. With 6 bases removed from V and 6 bases from J, the gap between germline ends came to 17 bases. The CDR3 covers 14 residues. The sequencing here drew on peripheral blood, taken on day 0 of AZD1222 vaccination. This clonotype was obtained from an adult in good health. The chain links TRBV6-5 to TRBJ1-1; D gene unclear. The CDR3 coding sequence is TGTGCCAGCAGGAACGGGCGGTCCACGGCTGAAGCTTTCTTT. Its protein is CASRNGRSTAEAFF.